One and the same sample provided the 6 T cell receptor beta chains below, sequenced in a study of monozygotic twins with cystic fibrosis. Libraries were prepared by immunoSEQ multiplex PCR; TCRdb keeps only in-frame clonotypes and omits some of them. This sample has 30,000 to 35,000 clones, with roughly 96% found just once. The material sequenced was blood. These receptors came from a girl aged 2 to 10 with cystic fibrosis.

This chain connects TRBV18 to TRBJ1-6; a weak D match, TRBD1 (5 bases). Trimming shortened V by 3 bases and J by 6 bases, and 24 bases separated the two germline ends. CDR3 size: 19 residues. Germline loops: CDR1 KGHSH, CDR2 LQKENI. CDR3 DNA sequence: TGTGCCAGCTCACCCCCCGGGCAGGGACCTTTCGATTTTAATTCACCCCTCCACTTT. Translated, it gives CASSPPGQGPFDFNSPLHF.

The rearrangement joins TRBV7-9 to TRBJ2-1; TRBD2 aligns across 13 bases. The germline V gene encodes CDR1 SEHNR and CDR2 FQNEAQ (reference sequence). J was trimmed by 5 bases and V by 4 bases; bases with no gene match: 11. The CDR3 loop spans 18 amino acids. The CDR3 DNA reads as TGTGCCAGCAGCTACCCCGGGACTAGCGGGAAGGGGAACAATGAGCAGTTCTTC. Translated, it gives CASSYPGTSGKGNNEQFF.

On this clone: At one boundary the junction diverges from the germline segment, which might be a read error. This chain joins TRBV11-2 and TRBJ2-4, with TRBD2 as a possible D gene (6 bases). Germline V gene lookup returns CDR1 SGHAT and CDR2 FQNNGV. The CDR3 covers 13 residues. The CDR3 DNA is TGTGCCAGCAGCCCCGGGGTCATGGACTCGGGGACTTTC. As protein: CASSPGVMDSGTF.

The V gene is TRBV19, the J gene TRBJ1-1; D call uncertain. CDR3 length equals 13 residues. V gave up 3 bases and J gave up 4 bases, with 9 bases separating them. Germline CDR1 is LNHDA and CDR2 is SQIVND (reference sequence). This chain's CDR3 is CASSMGKVTEAFF. CDR3 bases: TGTGCCAGTAGTATGGGAAAGGTCACTGAAGCTTTCTTT. Full variable domain (missing parts from reference TRBV19 and TRBJ1-1): DGGITQSPKYLFRKEGQNVTLSCEQNLNHDAMYWYRQDPGQGLRLIYYSQIVNDFQKGDIAEGYSVSREKKESFPLTVTSAQKNPTAFYLCASSMGKVTEAFFGQGTRLTVV.

The V gene is TRBV5-1, the J gene TRBJ1-5; TRBD1 aligns across 8 bases. The germline CDR1 and CDR2 sequences are SGHRS and YFSETQ. The CDR3 runs 15 residues. With 4 bases clipped from V and 4 bases from J, the junction kept 7 bases outside the gene matches. CDR3 nucleotide sequence: TGCGCCAGCAGCACGGAGGGACAGGCTAATCAGCCCCAGCATTTT. Amino acids: CASSTEGQANQPQHF.

The CDR3, as DNA: TGTGCCAGCGGAACAACACCGTTCTCCTACGAGCAGTACTTC. Its translation: CASGTTPFSYEQYF. This rearrangement joins TRBV6-5 to TRBJ2-7; D remains ambiguous. Per germline, CDR1 MNHEY and CDR2 SVGAGI. V was pared by 8 bases and J by 0 bases, with 14 bases between. The CDR3 loop spans 14 amino acids.